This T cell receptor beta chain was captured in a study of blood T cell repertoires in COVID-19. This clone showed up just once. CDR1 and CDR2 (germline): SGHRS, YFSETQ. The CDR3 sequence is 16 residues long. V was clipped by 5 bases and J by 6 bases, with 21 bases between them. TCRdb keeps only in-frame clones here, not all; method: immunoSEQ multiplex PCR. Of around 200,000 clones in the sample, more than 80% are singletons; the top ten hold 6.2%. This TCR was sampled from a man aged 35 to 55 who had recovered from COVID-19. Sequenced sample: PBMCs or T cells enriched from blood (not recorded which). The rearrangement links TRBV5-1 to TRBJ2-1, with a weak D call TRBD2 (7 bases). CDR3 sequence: CASRGSAGASGNEQFF. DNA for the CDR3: TGCGCCAGCAGAGGCAGCGCGGGGGCTTCGGGCAATGAGCAGTTCTTC.